The clone carrying this T cell receptor (beta chain) was seen just once. Using immunoSEQ multiplex PCR, the repertoire was profiled, and TCRdb retains in-frame clones only, with some absent. The data contain about 56,000 clones, under 95% of them seen just once; the ten biggest clones take up about 0.4%. Naive and memory CD4+ T cells came from enriched cryopreserved PBMCs. This sample was taken from a study of CD4 T cells in relation to SARS-CoV-2 and coronaviruses. Study context: The restricting HLA molecule for shared crossreactive spike epitopes was mapped.

V was pared by 3 bases and J by 0 bases, with 4 bases between. This CDR3 is 13 amino acids long. Source material: naive CD4+ T cells from PBMCs. Noted subset: naive CD4+ T cells isolated by negative enrichment. The source is an adult with COVID-19. The rearrangement uses TRBV12-3 or TRBV12-4 and TRBJ2-3; D call uncertain. CDR3 residues: CASSLDSTDTQYF. The CDR3 coding sequence is TGTGCCAGCAGTTTGGATAGCACAGATACGCAGTATTTT.